The 23 T cell receptor beta chains presented below share a single source sample, sequenced in a study of PD-1 blockade in classical Hodgkin lymphoma (dated by TCRdb to the early 2020s). In light of the paper, this sample's time point label describes: cycle 1 day 1 (C1D1), immediately before nivolumab initiation. Relapse after autologous stem cell transplantation had occurred in all trial patients, and cohorts A, B and C were distinguished by prior brentuximab vedotin exposure. The library was produced with the immunoSEQ multiplex PCR assay. The source is immuneACCESS, and TCRdb retained only in-frame sequences with V and J called. Part of the clones is not carried over; for the studies checked, unresolved V genes explain less than half of this, and the remainder is unexplained. The sample data list about 98,000 clones, and roughly 92% of these were observed just once. The top ten constitute about 2.5% of the sample.

The sequenced sample was peripheral blood mononuclear cells (PBMCs), obtained at baseline. Receptors originate from a human donor with classical Hodgkin lymphoma.

The CDR3 sequence: CASSLRPWDRGTGELFF. The CDR3 DNA reads as TGTGCCAGCAGCTTAAGGCCGTGGGATAGAGGCACCGGGGAGCTGTTTTTT. J is TRBJ2-2 and V is TRBV7-3; no clear D gene. The CDR3 has 17 residues. V shed 1 base and J shed 4 bases, with 16 bases lying between them. Germline CDR1 reads SGHTA; CDR2 reads FQGTGA.

The chain is built from TRBV13 and TRBJ2-1; unclear D gene. Germline CDR1 PRHDT, CDR2 FYEKMQ (reference sequence). There are 15 residues in the CDR3. Deletions cut 4 bases from V and 4 bases from J, with 14 bases between. The CDR3 region is CASSSMGGFYNEQFF. CDR3 in DNA: TGTGCCAGCAGCTCTATGGGCGGTTTTTACAATGAGCAGTTCTTC.

This clone is a singleton in its sample. The chain carries TRBV5-1 and TRBJ1-2; 8 nucleotides match TRBD1. Germline-derived CDR1 and CDR2 are SGHRS and YFSETQ. Trimming removed 4 bases from V and 8 bases from J; junction bases left unmatched: 4. The CDR3 spans 12 residues. The CDR3 loop is CASSLTGEGYTF. In DNA form, the CDR3 reads TGCGCCAGCAGCCTGACAGGGGAGGGCTACACCTTC.

The V gene is TRBV19, the J gene TRBJ1-2; D is unclear. The CDR3 covers 12 residues. Germline CDR1 and CDR2: LNHDA and SQIVND (reference sequence). Between the trimmed V and J ends, which lost 3 bases and 10 bases, there was a span of 12 bases. CDR3 loop: CASSMTSFDYTF. Here the CDR3 DNA reads TGTGCCAGTAGTATGACCAGCTTTGACTACACCTTC.

This clone was seen just once. The genes are TRBV25-1 and TRBJ2-5, with unresolved D. Trimming took off 4 bases at V and 1 base at J, with 4 bases between the two ends. CDR3 length: 12 amino acids. CDR1 is MGHDK, CDR2 SYGVNS, per germline. DNA of the CDR3: TGTGCCAGCAGTGCCTCCCAAGAGACCCAGTACTTC. This translates into CASSASQETQYF.

The V gene is TRBV6-4, the J gene TRBJ2-1; TRBD2 matches 8 bases. V was pared by 0 bases and J by 1 base, with 5 bases of the junction left unmatched. The CDR3 has 17 amino acids. Looked up from germline, CDR1 is MRHNA and CDR2 is SNTAGT. Here the CDR3 DNA reads TGTGCCAGCAGTGACTCGCGACTAGCGAATTCCTACAATGAGCAGTTCTTC. This sequence encodes CASSDSRLANSYNEQFF.

The V and J genes are TRBV5-1 and TRBJ1-3; 7 bases map to TRBD1. J gave up 3 bases and V 0 bases, and 6 bases lay outside the gene matches. The germline V gene has CDR1 SGHRS and CDR2 YFSETQ. There are 16 residues in the CDR3. The CDR3 protein is CASSLGTQGSGNTIYF. The DNA for the CDR3 is TGCGCCAGCAGCTTGGGCACACAGGGGAGTGGAAACACCATATATTTT.

The gene calls are TRBV19 and TRBJ2-5; 10 bases map to TRBD1. V lost 10 bases to trimming and J lost 9 bases; unmatched junction nucleotides: 14. This CDR3 contains 14 residues. Germline CDR1 and CDR2: LNHDA and SQIVND (reference sequence). DNA of the CDR3: TGTGCCACCCGCCGGGACAGGGGTGGGGGACCCCAGTACTTC. Translating it yields CATRRDRGGGPQYF.

The chain is built from TRBV6-6 and TRBJ1-1, with D uncertain. CDR1 is MNHNY, CDR2 SVGAGI, per germline (reference sequence). The CDR3 contains 14 residues. The ends were cut back, 2 bases at V and 8 bases at J, with 15 bases in the middle. Here the CDR3 DNA reads TGTGCCAGCAGTTACACCGACGCTAGGGCGGAAGCTTTCTTT. It codes for CASSYTDARAEAFF.

The chain has TRBV4-2 and TRBJ2-1, with D possibly being TRBD1 or TRBD2 (5 bases each). Germline loops: CDR1 LGHNA, CDR2 YNFKEQ. The CDR3 totals 12 residues. V dropped 0 bases and J dropped 9 bases, with 6 bases sitting between them. In nucleotides, the CDR3 is TGTGCCAGCAGCCAAGAAGGGACTGAGCAGTTCTTC. It specifies CASSQEGTEQFF.

The gene calls are TRBV6-1 and TRBJ1-1; D may be TRBD1 (5 bases). Germline V gene data show CDR1 as MNHNS and CDR2 as SASEGT. The CDR3 is 13 amino acids. V lost 7 bases and J lost 7, with 16 bases in between. CDR3 in DNA: TGTGCCAGCAACCGACAGAGGGCCCTTGAAGCTTTCTTT. Translation: CASNRQRALEAFF.

The V gene is TRBV4-1, the J gene TRBJ1-5; weak D call: TRBD1 (5 bases). Germline values: CDR1 MGHRA, CDR2 YSYEKL. The CDR3 spans 15 residues. Trimming removed 1 base at V and 9 bases at J, with 16 bases between. The CDR3 DNA reads TGCGCCAGCAGCCAAGTCCTCAGGGACGGACGGCCCCAGCATTTT. This codes for CASSQVLRDGRPQHF.

This chain links TRBV6-6 with TRBJ1-2, with 10 positions matching TRBD1. The CDR3 is made up of 15 amino acids. The germline V gene has CDR1 MNHNY and CDR2 SVGAGI (reference sequence). V was clipped by 5 bases and J by 8 bases; unmatched bases: 11. The CDR3 DNA sequence: TGTGCCAGCAGTCCCCCCGGACAGGGGGTTATGGGCTACACCTTC. It codes for CASSPPGQGVMGYTF.

The J gene is TRBJ2-7, the V gene TRBV18, with 11 nucleotides matching TRBD1. The V gene's germline CDR1 is KGHSH and CDR2 LQKENI. The CDR3 length is 18 residues. J was trimmed by 6 bases and V by 3 bases; bases with no gene match: 16. The DNA of the CDR3 is TGTGCCAGCTCACCCATTGCTTTATCCGGGACAGGGGGGGTCGAGCAGTACTTC. Its translation is CASSPIALSGTGGVEQYF.

The gene calls are TRBV27 and TRBJ2-1; possibly TRBD2 for D (6 bases). Germline values: CDR1 MNHEY, CDR2 SMNVEV (reference sequence). The CDR3 is 15 amino acids. V was trimmed by 2 bases and J by 7 bases, leaving 15 bases between them. The CDR3 protein is CASSLLGGGTNEQFF. In DNA, the CDR3 is TGTGCCAGCAGTTTACTGGGGGGAGGTACAAATGAGCAGTTCTTC.

The gene calls are TRBV28 and TRBJ2-3; D is perhaps TRBD1 (6 bases). This CDR3 contains 13 residues. V gave up 6 bases and J gave up 3 bases, with 10 bases separating them. The germline V gene encodes CDR1 MDHEN and CDR2 SYDVKM. The CDR3 protein is CASSYTGTDTQYF. The CDR3 region has the DNA TGTGCCAGCAGCTACACAGGGACAGATACGCAGTATTTT.

The J gene is TRBJ2-1, the V gene TRBV5-4; 10 nucleotides agree with TRBD2. Germline CDR1 is SGHNT and CDR2 is YYREEE (reference sequence). Germline trimming cut 2 bases from V and 9 bases from J; bases unmatched to any gene: 8. The CDR3 is 15 residues long. As DNA, the CDR3 is TGTGCCAGCAGCTTAACAGCGGGAGGGCTCCGTGAGCAGTTCTTC. It encodes CASSLTAGGLREQFF.

The rearrangement links TRBV19 to TRBJ2-7; D ambiguous. The CDR3 contains 15 residues. Trimming pared 5 bases from V and 3 bases from J, leaving 17 bases between. Germline V gene sequence: CDR1 LNHDA, CDR2 SQIVND (reference sequence). CDR3: CASSATSSRIYEQYF. CDR3 DNA: TGTGCCAGTAGTGCGACAAGTTCGAGAATCTACGAGCAGTACTTC.

The rearrangement links TRBV9 to TRBJ1-2, with TRBD1 matching 7 bases. V trimming: 4 bases; J trimming: 4 bases; junction bases outside the gene matches: 13. The CDR3 extends over 16 amino acids. Germline V gene sequence: CDR1 SGDLS, CDR2 YYNGEE. The CDR3 is CASSPEALRQGYGYTF. The DNA of the CDR3 is TGTGCCAGCAGCCCAGAAGCATTGAGACAGGGCTATGGCTACACCTTC.

V usage is TRBV27 and J usage is TRBJ2-5; 8 positions match TRBD1. With 3 bases clipped from V and 5 bases from J, the junction kept 2 bases outside the gene matches. Germline CDR1 is MNHEY and CDR2 is SMNVEV (reference sequence). The CDR3 spans 13 residues. CDR3 bases: TGTGCCAGCAGTTTCTGGACAGGGGAGACCCAGTACTTC. Encoded protein: CASSFWTGETQYF.

This rearrangement joins TRBV6-1 to TRBJ1-1; 7 bases map to TRBD1. Trimming at V came to 2 bases and at J to 4 bases, leaving 1 base not matched to a gene. The CDR3 has 13 residues. CDR1 is MNHNS and CDR2 is SASEGT in the germline V gene. The CDR3 is CASSEQGGTEAFF. CDR3 DNA sequence: TGTGCCAGCAGTGAACAGGGGGGCACTGAAGCTTTCTTT.

A few counts support this clone. The genes are TRBV7-9 and TRBJ1-5; 10 bases line up with TRBD1. Trimming cost V 2 bases and J 3 bases; bases outside gene matches: 4. Germline assignment: CDR1 SEHNR and CDR2 FQNEAQ (reference sequence). This CDR3 is built from 16 residues. For the CDR3, the DNA is TGTGCCAGCAGCTTATGGGACAGGGGATACAATCAGCCCCAGCATTTT. Protein: CASSLWDRGYNQPQHF. The full variable domain, with the rest looked up from reference TRBV7-9 and TRBJ1-5, is DTGVSQNPRHKITKRGQNVTFRCDPISEHNRLYWYRQTLGQGPEFLTYFQNEAQLEKSRLLSDRFSAERPKGSFSTLEIQRTEQGDSAMYLCASSLWDRGYNQPQHFGDGTRLSIL.

This clone was detected once. The rearrangement uses TRBV6-6 and TRBJ2-3; D is perhaps TRBD1 (6 bases). Trimming removed 5 bases at V and 1 base at J, with 16 bases between. This CDR3 is built from 16 residues. Germline V gene sequence: CDR1 MNHNY, CDR2 SVGAGI (reference sequence). The CDR3 region has the DNA TGTGCCAGCAGTACGGACAGTGCCGCGGGCACAGATACGCAGTATTTT. It codes for CASSTDSAAGTDTQYF.